Sequencing of this TCR beta chain was carried out in a study of shared T cell receptors in the human thymus. CDR3 length equals 15 residues. Germline V gene data show CDR1 as SGDLS and CDR2 as YYNGEE. Trimming took off 4 bases at V and 2 bases at J, with 13 bases between the two ends. TCRdb's table, derived via immunoSEQ multiplex PCR, lists solely in-frame clones and lacks some. The sample contains about 660,000 clones, approximately 88% of which appear only once. The same sample was also studied in work on human thymus T cells. That paper adds: All donors were healthy Finnish infants who were undergoing corrective surgery to treat congenital heart defects. Resections that were taken during corrective heart surgery supplied the thymus tissue. Repertoires sampled from thymus and blood appeared biased in V and J gene usage. Related research described strongly overlapping thymic repertoires in unrelated people.

The sample taken for sequencing was thymocytes. The chain has TRBV9 and TRBJ2-1, with D possibly being TRBD2 (6 bases). This receptor was taken from a boy under two years old with a congenital heart defect. CDR3 nucleotide sequence: TGTGCCAGCAGCCCCCCGGGAGCTCCCTACAATGAGCAGTTCTTC. Translating gives CASSPPGAPYNEQFF.